This TCR beta chain was captured by sequencing in a study of cytomegalovirus exposure and HLA in healthy donors. This clone is a singleton in its sample. This CDR3 region has 14 residues. CDR1 and CDR2 (germline): SGHTA, FQGNSA. The V and J ends lost 5 bases and 7 bases respectively, with 18 bases between them. PCR used 60 Vbeta primers and 13 Jbeta primers. Profiled with immunoSEQ multiplex PCR; TCRdb holds only in-frame clones, not every one. The table includes 110,000 to 150,000 clones, around 78% detected once. Healthy bone marrow donors made up the donors. Although they were nominally healthy when sampled, donors likely had unrecorded immune exposures.

This sequence was found in a woman younger than 35 in good health and CMV-seropositive. The gene calls are TRBV7-2 and TRBJ2-7; perhaps TRBD2 as D (5 bases). The sequenced sample consisted of PBMCs. The CDR3 DNA sequence: TGTGCCAGCAGCGTATCTCAGGTTCGGGGTGAGCAGTACTTC. This encodes CASSVSQVRGEQYF.